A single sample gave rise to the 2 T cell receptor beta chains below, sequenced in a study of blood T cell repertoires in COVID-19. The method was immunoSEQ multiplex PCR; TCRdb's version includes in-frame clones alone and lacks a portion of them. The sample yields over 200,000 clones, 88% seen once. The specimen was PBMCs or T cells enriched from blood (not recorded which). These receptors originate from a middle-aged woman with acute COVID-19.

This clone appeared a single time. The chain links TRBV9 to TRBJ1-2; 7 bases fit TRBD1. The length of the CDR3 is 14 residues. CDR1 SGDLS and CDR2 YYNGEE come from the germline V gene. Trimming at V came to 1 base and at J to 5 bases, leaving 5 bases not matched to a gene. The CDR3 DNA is TGTGCCAGCAGCGTACAGGGGGATGATTATGGCTACACCTTC. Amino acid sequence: CASSVQGDDYGYTF.

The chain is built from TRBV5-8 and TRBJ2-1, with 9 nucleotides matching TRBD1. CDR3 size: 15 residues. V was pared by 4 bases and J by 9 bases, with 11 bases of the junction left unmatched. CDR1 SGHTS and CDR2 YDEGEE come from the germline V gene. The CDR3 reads CASSRPGQGLSEQFF. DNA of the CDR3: TGTGCCAGCAGCCGTCCGGGACAGGGTTTGAGTGAGCAGTTCTTC.